The TCR beta chain under discussion was sequenced for a study of blood T cell repertoires in COVID-19. About the research overall: PBMCs, B-cell-depleted T cells, or T cells were the source of the cDNA or gDNA that made up the material.

The ends were cut back, 4 bases at V and 0 bases at J, with 11 bases in the middle. The CDR3 runs 15 residues. The germline CDR1 and CDR2 sequences are SGDLS and YYNGEE. Sequencing was performed with immunoSEQ multiplex PCR; in TCRdb, only in-frame clones are kept and a portion is missing. This sample carries 200,000 to 250,000 clones, around 87% of them seen once, and the ten largest clones take over 12%. The rearrangement joins TRBV9 to TRBJ2-1; no clear D. The TCR was taken from a man in his thirties or forties who had been exposed to COVID-19. Sequencing was performed on PBMCs or T cells enriched from blood (not recorded which). The CDR3 reads CASSPLTSSYNEQFF. CDR3 nucleotides: TGTGCCAGCAGCCCACTCACGAGCTCCTACAATGAGCAGTTCTTC.